This T cell receptor beta chain derives from a study of blood T cell repertoires in COVID-19. Across the study: From the United States, Italy and Spain came samples of acute and convalescent COVID-19. Sources were T cells, B-cell-depleted T cells, or PBMCs; the material itself was cDNA or gDNA.

Per the authors' pipeline: Estimates of nucleated cell counts were drawn from the amplification of reference gene primers. Measured with immunoSEQ multiplex PCR; TCRdb has only the in-frame clones, and not every one. The V and J calls and the clone size are those of that table, but D and trimming were determined from the DNA. The table lists roughly 220,000 clones, about 80% of them singletons. The V and J ends lost 6 bases and 5 bases, in that order; junction bases with no gene match: 8. Per germline, CDR1 SGHKS and CDR2 YYEKEE (reference sequence). There are 14 residues in the CDR3. V usage is TRBV5-5 and J usage is TRBJ1-2, with 9 bases that match TRBD1. The sample was peripheral blood. The sequence was collected from a woman in her sixties with acute or convalescent COVID-19. In DNA, the CDR3 is TGTGCCAGCACCTGGGGACAGGGTCAGTATGGCTACACCTTC. Its protein is CASTWGQGQYGYTF.